Reported below is one TCR beta chain. Its target is unknown. The data were obtained in a study of shared clonotypes between healthy human individuals. General study findings and limits: For sorted subsets, rarefaction showed incomplete sequencing despite large depth. Clonotypes shared by all four donors outscored non-shared clonotypes in generation probability.

Every donor was a Caucasian adult from Nashville, Tennessee. The CDR3 spans 13 residues. Germline CDR1 GTSNPN, CDR2 SVGIG (reference sequence). V dropped 2 bases and J dropped 3 bases, with 10 bases sitting between them. Original methodology: Junction-only immunoSEQ data arrived without quality scores, meaning filtering differed. Produced via immunoSEQ multiplex PCR; TCRdb's table is partial and in-frame only. V and J calls plus clone size are reproduced from that table; the DNA served to infer D and trimming. The data contain some 2,100,000 clones, approximately 96% of them seen just once; the ten biggest clones take up over 0.1%.

The origin of this receptor is a man younger than 35 in good health. The rearrangement links TRBV30 to TRBJ1-2, with D maybe TRBD1 (6 bases). Material: naive CD4+ T cells sorted from blood. Noted subset: CD45RA+ positively selected. This chain's CDR3 is CAWSLGADYGYTF. In DNA form, the CDR3 reads TGTGCCTGGAGTTTGGGGGCGGACTATGGCTACACCTTC.